This T cell receptor beta chain came from a study of shared clonotypes between healthy human individuals. The authors ran the assay at deep level. This table comes from immunoSEQ multiplex PCR, and its TCRdb copy is limited to in-frame clones, with some not included. The sample has fewer than 1.8 million clones, approximately 98.5% seen once; the top ten hold under 0.45%. Every one of the donors was a Caucasian adult that lived in Nashville, Tennessee. Looked up from germline, CDR1 is KGHSH and CDR2 is LQKENI. The V gene lost 2 bases and the J gene lost 2 bases, with 13 bases spanning the gap. The CDR3 extends over 16 amino acids. Overall study findings and caveats: A generally larger estimated richness was seen in naive subsets than in memory subsets.

Concerning this clone itself: Its antigen is not known.

The clonotype comes from a young man in good health. The chain employs TRBV18 and TRBJ2-1, with a tentative D call TRBD2 (6 bases). The sample comprised naive CD4+ T cells sorted from blood. The subset: CD45RA+ positively selected. The CDR3 is CASSPLKLAAYNEQFF. The CDR3 DNA is TGTGCCAGCTCACCATTAAAACTAGCTGCCTACAATGAGCAGTTCTTC.